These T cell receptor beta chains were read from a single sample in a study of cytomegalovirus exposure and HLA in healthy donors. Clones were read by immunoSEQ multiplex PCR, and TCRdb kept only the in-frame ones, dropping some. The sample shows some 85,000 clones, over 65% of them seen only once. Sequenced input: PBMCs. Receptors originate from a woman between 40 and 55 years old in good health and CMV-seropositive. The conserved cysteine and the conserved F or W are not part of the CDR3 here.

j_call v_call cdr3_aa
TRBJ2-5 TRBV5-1 ASSLASSVIETQY
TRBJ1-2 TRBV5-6 ASSPTGVVGYT
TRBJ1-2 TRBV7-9 ASSTRTGGTILGGYT
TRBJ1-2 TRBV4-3 ASSQDSGTGYGYT
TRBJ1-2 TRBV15 ATSREGQGYGYT
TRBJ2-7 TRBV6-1 ASSVAGEQYEQY
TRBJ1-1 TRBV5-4 ASSKQGSEAF
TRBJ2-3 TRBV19 ATSGAPPADTQY
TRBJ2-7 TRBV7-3 ASSLDPTRPYEQY
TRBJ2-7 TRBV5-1 ASSLGRGRIYEQY
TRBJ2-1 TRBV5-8 ASSLEQGYEQF
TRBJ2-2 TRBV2 ASSIDRTGELF
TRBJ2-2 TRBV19 ASSTYRDRGELF
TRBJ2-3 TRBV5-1 ASSLQEATDTQY
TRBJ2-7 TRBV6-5 ASSYGGDAAYEQY
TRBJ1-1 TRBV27 ASGLDRDLAF
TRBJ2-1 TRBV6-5 ASSFPGDEQF
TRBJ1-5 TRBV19 ASSTQGGSNQPQH
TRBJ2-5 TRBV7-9 ASSYNRGLETQY
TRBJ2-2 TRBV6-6 ASSYSRDTGELF
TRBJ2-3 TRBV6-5 ASSPVRTGTQY
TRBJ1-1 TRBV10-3 AISDPGQGYTEAF
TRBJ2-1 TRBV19 ASSVGLATYNEQF
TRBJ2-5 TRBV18 ASSPYQETQY
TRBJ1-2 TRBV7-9 ASSLVSTGNYGYT
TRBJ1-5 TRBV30 AWSRGTTSNQPQH
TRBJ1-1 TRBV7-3 ASSLLSGGEAF
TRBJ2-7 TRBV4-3 ASSPGTGGYEQY
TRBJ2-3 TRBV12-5 ASGLVPILAGGPDTDTQY
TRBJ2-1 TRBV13 ASSLSGSSYNEQF
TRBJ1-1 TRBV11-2 ASSLDSGVRVAF
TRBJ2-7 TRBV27 ASSLLAGGHEQY
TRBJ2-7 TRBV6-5 ASSYSRQTYEQY
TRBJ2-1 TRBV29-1 SAGTGLSFEQF
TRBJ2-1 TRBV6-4 ASSVSSGSDEQF
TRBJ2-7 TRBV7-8 ASSDLRGIIYEQY
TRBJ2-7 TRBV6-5 ASSLGGENGYEQY
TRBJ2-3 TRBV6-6 ASSLPNGRAEDTQY
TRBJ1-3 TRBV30 AWSSLVSYGNTIY
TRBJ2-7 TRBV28 ASSHYEQY
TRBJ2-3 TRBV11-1 ASSPRHLITDTQY
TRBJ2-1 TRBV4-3 ASSQGHRYTYNEQF
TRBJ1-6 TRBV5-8 ASSLLGGSSPLH
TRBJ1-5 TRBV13 ASSSRTGINQPQH
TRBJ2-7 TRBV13 ASSFGQGAHEQY
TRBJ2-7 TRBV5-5 ASSHPGGGEQY
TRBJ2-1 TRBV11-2 ASSLGTSGRAGNEQF
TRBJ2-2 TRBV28 ASRKTGSGELF
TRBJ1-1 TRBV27 ASSFQLNTEAF
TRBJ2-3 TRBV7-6 ASSSRRLGSDTQY
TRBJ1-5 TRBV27 ASTRAGGIDQPQH
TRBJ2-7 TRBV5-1 ASSFRSGLAGDSYEQY
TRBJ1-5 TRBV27 ASRGQGAQPQH
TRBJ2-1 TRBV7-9 ASSRGQDNEQF
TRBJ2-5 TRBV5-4 ASSSTYRGLETQY
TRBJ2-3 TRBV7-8 ASTPGEVEDTQY
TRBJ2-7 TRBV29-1 SVEEPQGAFYEQY
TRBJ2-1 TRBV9 ASSVGGGSDEQF